The present T cell receptor (beta chain) was sequenced within a study of early T cells in non-severe SARS-CoV-2 infection. In the study overall: Unpaired chains resulted from sequencing bulk RNA of unsorted whole blood.

The V and J ends lost 6 bases and 0 bases respectively, with 12 bases between them. This CDR3 is built from 14 residues. Germline CDR1 reads MNHEY; CDR2 reads SVGAGI. Notes on this clonotype: Its antigen is as yet unknown.

General study points: Anti-spike CD8 specificities were favored by VDJdb matching, whose results missed private and CD4 specificities.

Each cDNA molecule carried a unique molecular identifier. TCRdb processed the 5' RACE reads anew with MiXCR; each CDR3 protein has one entry. The sample carries 85,000 to 100,000 distinct CDR3 sequences, 11% recorded once. The sample was whole blood, taken at baseline. The sequence came from an adult who was a healthcare worker with PCR-confirmed SARS-CoV-2 infection or an uninfected control (not recorded which). The chain employs TRBV6-5 and TRBJ2-7; possibly TRBD1 for D (6 bases). CDR3 in amino acids: CASSRDTYSYEQYF. DNA of the CDR3: TGTGCCAGCAGCAGGGACACTTACTCCTACGAGCAGTACTTC.